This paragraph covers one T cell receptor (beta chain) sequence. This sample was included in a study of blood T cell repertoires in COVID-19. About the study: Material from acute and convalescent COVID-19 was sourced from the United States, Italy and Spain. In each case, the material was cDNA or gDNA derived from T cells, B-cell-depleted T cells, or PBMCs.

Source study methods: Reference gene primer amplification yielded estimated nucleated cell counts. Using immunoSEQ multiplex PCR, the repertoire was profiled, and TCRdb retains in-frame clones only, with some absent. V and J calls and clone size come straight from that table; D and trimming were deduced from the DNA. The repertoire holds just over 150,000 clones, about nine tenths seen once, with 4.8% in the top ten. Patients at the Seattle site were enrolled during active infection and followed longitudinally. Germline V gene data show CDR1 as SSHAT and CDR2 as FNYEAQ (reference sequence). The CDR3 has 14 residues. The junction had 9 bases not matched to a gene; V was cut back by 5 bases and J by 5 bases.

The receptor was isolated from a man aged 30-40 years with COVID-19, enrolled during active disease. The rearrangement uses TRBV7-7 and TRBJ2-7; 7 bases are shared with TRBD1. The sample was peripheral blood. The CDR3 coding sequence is TGTGCCAGCAGCCCCACTGGAAGGGGGCACGAGCAGTACTTC. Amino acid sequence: CASSPTGRGHEQYF. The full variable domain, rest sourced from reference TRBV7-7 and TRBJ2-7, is GAGVSQSPRYKVTKRGQDVTLRCDPISSHATLYWYQQALGQGPEFLTYFNYEAQPDKSGLPSDRFSAERPEGSISTLTIQRTEQRDSAMYRCASSPTGRGHEQYFGPGTRLTVT.